Presented here are 10 T cell receptor beta chains from one specimen sequenced in a study of molecular identifiers for immune sequencing clone quantification. TCRdb itself ran the PCR reads through MiXCR, one entry per CDR3 protein. The sample contains about 510,000 distinct CDR3 sequences, about 20% of which appear only once. Sequenced input: naive CD8+ T cells from blood, with Jurkat cell RNA spiked in. Subset defined: FACS-sorted CD8+CD4-CCR7+CD45RA+ naive T cells. Receptors originate from a human donor in good health. Some libraries in this study had Jurkat cell RNA spiked in.

This chain links TRBV5-6 with TRBJ2-3; the match to TRBD2 covers 9 bases. V gave up 0 bases and J gave up 1 base; unmatched junction bases: 6. Germline loops: CDR1 SGHDT, CDR2 YYEEEE. This CDR3 has 17 amino acids. The CDR3 DNA is TGTGCCAGCAGCTTGGCCGTAGCGGGAGATCGCACAGATACGCAGTATTTT. Translation: CASSLAVAGDRTDTQYF.

This clonotype showed up just a few times. V is TRBV12-3 or TRBV12-4 and J is TRBJ2-2, with D perhaps assigned TRBD1 or TRBD2 (5 bases each). This CDR3 spans 15 amino acids. The V end was cut by 5 bases, the J end by 0 bases, with 10 bases between. The CDR3 loop is CASSVRDANTGELFF. The CDR3, as DNA: TGTGCCAGCAGTGTCCGGGACGCGAACACCGGGGAGCTGTTTTTT.

The table lists this clonotype with many counts. This sequence joins TRBV7-2 and TRBJ1-5, with D possibly being TRBD1 (5 bases). V lost 1 base, J lost 4 bases, and 14 bases lay in between. Germline lookup yields CDR1 SGHTA and CDR2 FQGNSA. The CDR3 is made up of 16 amino acids. The CDR3 protein is CASSLGFGRGNQPQHF. The CDR3 DNA reads TGTGCCAGCAGCTTAGGTTTCGGTAGGGGAAATCAGCCCCAGCATTTT.

Regarding this clonotype: A read error may be the cause here, since a much bigger clone is one base away. V and J are TRBV6-5 and TRBJ2-5; a weak D match, TRBD2 (6 bases). This CDR3 is 13 amino acids long. Germline CDR1 and CDR2: MNHEY and SVGAGI. Here the CDR3 reads CASSFGGRETRYF. CDR3 sequence (DNA): TGTGCCAGCAGTTTTGGGGGGAGAGAGACCCGGTACTTC.

About this clonotype itself: Germline is not matched at one junction end, which may reflect a read error. This CDR3 is CASGLEYGYEQYF. The CDR3, as DNA: TGCGCCAGCGGCTTGGAGTATGGTTACGAGCAGTACTTC. V usage is TRBV5-1 and J usage is TRBJ2-7, with unresolved D. From germline, CDR1 is SGHRS and CDR2 YFSETQ. The CDR3 sequence is 13 residues long.

This sequence joins TRBV7-9 and TRBJ2-2; 7 bases fit TRBD1. The germline V gene encodes CDR1 SEHNR and CDR2 FQNEAQ (reference sequence). The junction had 4 bases not matched to a gene; V was cut back by 3 bases and J by 0 bases. This CDR3 has 16 residues. CDR3: CASSFGTASNTGELFF. DNA for the CDR3: TGTGCCAGCAGCTTCGGGACAGCATCGAACACCGGGGAGCTGTTTTTT.

As to this clonotype: This may be a read error: a much more frequent sequence differs by one nucleotide. The V gene is TRBV6-5, the J gene TRBJ1-5; D remains ambiguous. Germline V gene sequence: CDR1 MNHEY, CDR2 SVGAGI. This CDR3 contains 13 residues. The CDR3 nucleotides are TGTGCCAGCAGTTACGGGCCCGGCGGGCCCCCGCATTTT. Protein: CASSYGPGGPPHF.

The gene calls are TRBV24-1 and TRBJ2-2, with a possible D match to TRBD1 (5 bases). Trimming pared 5 bases from V and 0 bases from J, leaving 18 bases between. Germline CDR1 reads KGHDR; CDR2 reads SFDVKD. The CDR3 has 18 amino acids. Here the CDR3 DNA reads TGTGCCACCAGTGCGCCTCAGGACATTCTCGCGAACACCGGGGAGCTGTTTTTT. It encodes CATSAPQDILANTGELFF.

This clonotype was seen repeatedly, ten times or more. The chain is built from TRBV29-1 and TRBJ2-7, with 10 bases fitting TRBD1. The CDR3 extends over 14 amino acids. Germline assignment: CDR1 SQVTM and CDR2 ANQGSEA. With 2 bases clipped from V and 2 bases from J, the junction kept 3 bases outside the gene matches. CDR3 amino acids: CSVESGTGAYEQYF. The CDR3 DNA reads TGCAGCGTTGAATCCGGGACAGGGGCCTACGAGCAGTACTTC.

This clonotype was detected ten times or more. The chain couples TRBV6-5 to TRBJ2-7; no clear D. Germline values: CDR1 MNHEY, CDR2 SVGAGI. This CDR3 is built from 11 residues. Trimming removed 9 bases at V and 4 bases at J, with 10 bases between. The CDR3 DNA sequence: TGTGCCAGGAACCCCAGATACGAGCAGTACTTC. Its protein product is CARNPRYEQYF.